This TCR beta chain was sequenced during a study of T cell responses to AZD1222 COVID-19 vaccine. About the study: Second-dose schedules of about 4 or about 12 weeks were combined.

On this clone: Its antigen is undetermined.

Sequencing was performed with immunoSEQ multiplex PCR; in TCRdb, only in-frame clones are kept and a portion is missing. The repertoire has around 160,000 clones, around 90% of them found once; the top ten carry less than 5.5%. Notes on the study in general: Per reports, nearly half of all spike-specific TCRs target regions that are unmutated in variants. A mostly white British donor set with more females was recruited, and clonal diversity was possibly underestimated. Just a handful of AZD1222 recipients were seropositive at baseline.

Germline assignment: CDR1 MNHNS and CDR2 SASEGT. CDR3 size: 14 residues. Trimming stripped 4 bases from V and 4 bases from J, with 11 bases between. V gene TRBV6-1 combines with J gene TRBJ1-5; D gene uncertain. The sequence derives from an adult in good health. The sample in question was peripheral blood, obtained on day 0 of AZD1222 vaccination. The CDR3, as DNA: TGTGCCAGCAGTGTAGCGGCAGTTAATCAGCCCCAGCATTTT. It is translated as CASSVAAVNQPQHF.